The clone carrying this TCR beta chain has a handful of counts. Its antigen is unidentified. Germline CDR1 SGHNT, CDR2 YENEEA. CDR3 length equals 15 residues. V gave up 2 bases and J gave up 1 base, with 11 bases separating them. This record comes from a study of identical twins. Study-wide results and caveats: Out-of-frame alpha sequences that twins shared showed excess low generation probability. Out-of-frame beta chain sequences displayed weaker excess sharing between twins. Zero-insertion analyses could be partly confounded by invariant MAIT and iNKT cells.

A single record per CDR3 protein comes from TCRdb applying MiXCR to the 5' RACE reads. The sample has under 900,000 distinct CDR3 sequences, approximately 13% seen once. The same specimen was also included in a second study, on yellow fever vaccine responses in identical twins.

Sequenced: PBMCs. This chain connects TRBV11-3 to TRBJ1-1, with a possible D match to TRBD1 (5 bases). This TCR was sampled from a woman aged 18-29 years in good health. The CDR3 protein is CASSLLLGGNTEAFF. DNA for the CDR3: TGTGCCAGCAGCTTACTGCTCGGGGGGAACACTGAAGCTTTCTTT. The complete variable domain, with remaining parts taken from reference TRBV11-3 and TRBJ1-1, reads EAGVVQSPRYKIIEKKQPVAFWCNPISGHNTLYWYLQNLGQGPELLIRYENEEAVDDSQLPKDRFSAERLKGVDSTLKIQPAELGDSAVYLCASSLLLGGNTEAFFGQGTRLTVV.